This T cell receptor beta chain was sequenced during a study of blood T cell repertoires in COVID-19. Looking at the study overall: Acute-phase and convalescent COVID-19 samples originated in the United States, Italy and Spain. PBMCs, B-cell-depleted T cells, or T cells provided the cDNA or gDNA that made up the material.

The CDR3 extends over 17 amino acids. V was pared by 3 bases and J by 0 bases, with 5 bases of the junction left unmatched. CDR1 and CDR2 (germline): SGDLS, YYNGEE. Study processing details: Amplification of reference gene primers was used by the study to estimate nucleated cell counts. Assay used: immunoSEQ multiplex PCR; TCRdb lists only in-frame clones, some missing. The V and J calls and clone size are taken from that table; D and trimming were inferred from the DNA. The sample gives approximately 220,000 clones, about four fifths of which show up once; about 10% is in the top ten. Material: peripheral blood. V usage is TRBV9 and J usage is TRBJ2-2; 10 bases agree with TRBD2. The TCR originated in an elderly woman with acute or convalescent COVID-19. CDR3 residues: CASSGPAGGPNTGELFF. The CDR3 coding sequence is TGTGCCAGCAGCGGACCAGCGGGAGGGCCGAACACCGGGGAGCTGTTTTTT.